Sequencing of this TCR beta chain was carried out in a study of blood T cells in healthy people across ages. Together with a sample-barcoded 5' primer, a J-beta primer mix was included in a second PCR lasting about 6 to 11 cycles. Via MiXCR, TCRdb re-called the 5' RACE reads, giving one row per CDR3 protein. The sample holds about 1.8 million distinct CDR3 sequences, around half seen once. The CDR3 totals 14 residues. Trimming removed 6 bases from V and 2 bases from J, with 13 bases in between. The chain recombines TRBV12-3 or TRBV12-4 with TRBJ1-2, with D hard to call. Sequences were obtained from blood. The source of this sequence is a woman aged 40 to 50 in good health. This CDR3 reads CASSTGSANYGYTF. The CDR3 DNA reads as TGTGCCAGCAGCACCGGGTCGGCGAACTATGGCTACACCTTC.